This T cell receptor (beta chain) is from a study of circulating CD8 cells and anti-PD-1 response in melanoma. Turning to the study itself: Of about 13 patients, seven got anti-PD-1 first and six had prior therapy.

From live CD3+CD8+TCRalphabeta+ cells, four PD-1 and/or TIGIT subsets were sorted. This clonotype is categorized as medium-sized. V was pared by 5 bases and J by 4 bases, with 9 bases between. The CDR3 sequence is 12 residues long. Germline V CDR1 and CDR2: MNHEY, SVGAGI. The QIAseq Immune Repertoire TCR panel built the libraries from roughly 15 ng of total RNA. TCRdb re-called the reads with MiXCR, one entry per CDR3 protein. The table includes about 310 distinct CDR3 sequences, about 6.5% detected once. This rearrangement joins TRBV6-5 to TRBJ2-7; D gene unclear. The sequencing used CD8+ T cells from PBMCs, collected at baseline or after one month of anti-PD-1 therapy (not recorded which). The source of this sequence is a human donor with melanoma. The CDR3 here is CASSQWGYEQYF. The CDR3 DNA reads TGTGCCAGCAGTCAGTGGGGATACGAGCAGTACTTC.